This T cell receptor beta chain was sequenced for a study of T cells in Graves' hyperthyroidism and ophthalmopathy (dated by TCRdb to about 2019). For context, the study as a whole: Peripheral blood was sampled at the time of initial diagnosis, prior to any treatment. A discovery cohort of about 95 patients, roughly 45 with Graves' ophthalmopathy and approximately 60 with stable Graves' hyperthyroidism, was used to find distinguishing TCR V-J signatures. Whether ophthalmopathy could be predicted prospectively was tested in an independent validation cohort made up of 18 to 20 hyperthyroidism patients plus 17 patients who later progressed to ophthalmopathy. For training and testing, the 100 or so patients in the discovery cohort were randomly divided in a 7:3 ratio. Thyroid tissue and blood T-cell repertoires from more than five Graves' hyperthyroidism patients were also compared in the study. After blood sampling, hyperthyroidism patients were treated with methimazole at a starting dose of 30 mg daily, and ophthalmopathy patients were treated with high-dose intravenous methylprednisolone. TCR Vbeta CDR3 sequencing of some 140 peripheral blood samples (around 45 ophthalmopathy, 75 hyperthyroidism and around 17 progressor patients) is reported in the paper. Broad study findings and their caveats: A model built on a 13 V-J signature distinguished ophthalmopathy from stable hyperthyroidism, reaching about 88% sensitivity and 81% to 83% specificity in cross-validation and 80%/75% in testing. No statistical method was used to fix the sample size in advance, and group allocation was not hidden from the investigators. Most expanded thyroid clonotypes (frequency above 0.001) were also detected in blood, a finding suggesting that blood repertoires may reflect thyroid immune responses. During validation, the model predicted progression to ophthalmopathy a median of roughly 7.1 months ahead of onset, with just under 71% sensitivity and 72.22% specificity.

The TCR beta CDR3 regions were amplified from RNA transcripts. The TCR CDR3 was subjected to a first round of RT-PCR using the HTBI primer set and the Qiagen OneStep RT-PCR kit. Libraries were constructed in a second round of multiplex PCR, after which size selection and purification were performed. The libraries were sequenced on an Illumina HiSeq2000 using paired-end 100 bp reads. Per the authors' processing: Raw data were processed with SOAPnuke, discarding reads with adapters, uncalled bases, mean Phred below 15, or no exact constant-primer or identifier match. COPE v1.2.5 was used to merge the high-quality paired reads, and each unique nucleotide sequence was defined as a clonotype. Clonotypes were aligned to IMGT TRBV, TRBD and TRBJ reference segments using MiTCR v1.1. Only V-J combinations with frequency above 0.0001, covering roughly 99% of repertoires, were analysed. The TCS score was defined as the ratio of F50 (clonal expansion) to E x V (chaos), calculated using BLOSUM62-based TCRdist between CDR3 peptides within each V-J. Welch's t-statistics and random forest reduced 500 to 550 V-J features to 13, which were used in a naive Bayes classifier (R e1071). TCRdb reworked the public reads: Q25 trimming with fastp, MiXCR clone assembly, productive beta chains retained. All rows with the same CDR3 protein become a single entry with the most common DNA and genes. TCRdb assigned the V and J calls; the authors' analysis was not used. Here the sample has about 640,000 distinct CDR3 sequences; roughly 20% occur a single time. The top ten hold over 30% of the sample.

As regards this clonotype: Its cognate antigen has yet to be identified. Per-base qualities were not stored, and no clone one base away is much larger.

Moderately to severely active disease, a Clinical Activity Score of at least 3, a NOSPECS grade of at least 4, and a duration under 3 months were present in ophthalmopathy patients. Any patient with an uncontrolled infection, another autoimmune disease, pregnancy or lactation was excluded. Diagnoses were established on the basis of clinical symptoms, serum thyroxine and TRAb, thyroid ultrasound, and orbital computed tomography. PBMCs were isolated from 10 ml of fresh peripheral blood by Ficoll-Paque density gradient centrifugation. Trizol reagent was used to extract total RNA, and RNA quality was then checked on an Agilent 2100 Bioanalyzer. This TCR was sampled from a man aged 25-45 years with Graves' ophthalmopathy. The sample was blood.

The nucleotide sequence is TGTGCCAGCAGTTACTCCACGGGAGGGCCGGATACAGATACGCAGTATTTT. Translated, it gives CASSYSTGGPDTDTQYF. Recombination connected TRBV6-2 or TRBV6-3 to TRBJ2-3; 8 bases in the junction line up with TRBD2. For CDR1 and CDR2, the germline V gene lists MNHEY and SVGEGT. The cysteine opens and the phenylalanine closes a CDR3 of 17 amino acids. Only CDR3 DNA is held: 51 bases, read in frame from base 1. Unmatched junction bases come to 8, with V trimmed by 0 bases and J by 3 bases.